This T cell receptor (beta chain) was recorded in a study of blood T cell repertoires in COVID-19. This clone is medium-sized within its sample. The sample holds other DNA sequences that translate to the same CDR3. Repertoires were generated with immunoSEQ multiplex PCR, while TCRdb's copy carries only in-frame clones and drops some. The sample has 150,000 to 200,000 clones, over 80% seen once; the top ten hold approximately 7.8%. The sequence derives from a woman aged 55-70 years with COVID-19, enrolled during active disease. Sequencing used peripheral blood.

For the CDR3, the DNA is TGCAGTGCTAGTCCGGGGGGAAATCAGCCCCAGCATTTT. Translated, it gives CSASPGGNQPQHF. This chain connects TRBV20-1 to TRBJ1-5; D may be TRBD1 (5 bases). There are 13 residues in the CDR3. V was clipped by 3 bases and J by 4 bases, with 10 bases between them. Per the germline V gene, CDR1 is DFQATT and CDR2 is SNEGSKA (reference sequence).